Reported below is one T cell receptor (beta chain). The data are from a study of blood T cell repertoires in COVID-19. Study at large: T cells, B-cell-depleted T cells, or PBMCs provided the cDNA or gDNA that served as material.

Original processing notes: Amplified reference gene primers provided the basis for estimating nucleated cell counts. Repertoires were generated with immunoSEQ multiplex PCR, while TCRdb's copy carries only in-frame clones and drops some. The DNA gave D and trimming, while V, J and clone size come from that table. This sample has 90,000 to 150,000 clones, with over 75% found just once. CDR1 MDHEN and CDR2 SYDVKM come from the germline V gene. Germline trimming cut 11 bases from V and 6 bases from J; bases unmatched to any gene: 11. This CDR3 contains 13 residues. This clonotype originated in a man aged 80 or over with acute or convalescent COVID-19. Sequenced sample: peripheral blood. The rearrangement uses TRBV28 and TRBJ1-1; 8 nucleotides line up with TRBD1. The CDR3 DNA follows: TGTGCCGCGGACAGGGCTCTTGGGGCTGAAGCTTTCTTT. Protein sequence: CAADRALGAEAFF.